Each of the 12 T cell receptor beta chains below was sequenced from the same sample in a study of blood T cell repertoires in COVID-19 (dated by TCRdb to about 2020). Libraries were prepared through the immunoSEQ multiplex PCR assay. As stored in TCRdb, this immuneACCESS dataset retains in-frame rearrangements with V and J assigned. A fraction of the clones does not appear; measured against another copy, unresolved V genes explain less than half of the discrepancy, and the remainder lacks a known reason. For this sample there are under 70,000 clones; approximately 85% appear just once. The top ten hold about 43% of the sample. Sequencing was performed on peripheral blood. The receptors were sampled from a woman aged 55-70 years with COVID-19, enrolled during active disease.

J is TRBJ2-7 and V is TRBV30; no definite D call. Per germline, CDR1 GTSNPN and CDR2 SVGIG (reference sequence). The CDR3 extends over 13 amino acids. Trimming cost V 0 bases and J 2 bases, with 8 bases left between them. CDR3 nucleotide sequence: TGTGCCTGGAGTGTAAACGAGCCCTACGAGCAGTACTTC. Translating it yields CAWSVNEPYEQYF.

The rearrangement uses TRBV9 and TRBJ1-1; D perhaps matches TRBD1 (5 bases). The V end lost 1 base, the J end lost 3 bases, and 7 bases lay between the germline ends. CDR1 is SGDLS and CDR2 is YYNGEE in the germline V gene. The CDR3 contains 13 residues. The CDR3 reads CASSVQGDTEAFF. CDR3 sequence (DNA): TGTGCCAGCAGCGTACAGGGTGACACTGAAGCTTTCTTT. The variable domain in full, completed from reference TRBV9 and TRBJ1-1, reads DSGVTQTPKHLITATGQRVTLRCSPRSGDLSVYWYQQSLDQGLQFLIQYYNGEERAKGNILERFSAQQFPDLHSELNLSSLELGDSALYFCASSVQGDTEAFFGQGTRLTVV.

This sequence joins TRBV4-1 and TRBJ2-5; D unresolved. The CDR3 loop spans 15 amino acids. Germline V gene sequence: CDR1 MGHRA, CDR2 YSYEKL. Between the trimmed V and J ends, which lost 0 bases and 5 bases, there was a span of 13 bases. The CDR3, as DNA: TGCGCCAGCAGCCAAGAAGGCCCGGGTCAGGAGACCCAGTACTTC. Its protein is CASSQEGPGQETQYF.

The V call is TRBV24-1, the J call TRBJ2-3; TRBD1 agrees at 8 bases. Unmatched junction bases numbered 5, after V lost 2 bases and J lost 5 bases. Germline values: CDR1 KGHDR, CDR2 SFDVKD. The CDR3 length is 15 residues. The CDR3 sequence is CATSDSAGGGDTQYF. CDR3 coding DNA: TGTGCCACCAGTGATTCGGCAGGGGGCGGAGATACGCAGTATTTT.

This clone was seen a handful of times. In DNA form, the CDR3 reads TGTGCCAGCAGCTCCCGGGACATCGGGTCCTACGAGCAGTACTTC. Its protein product is CASSSRDIGSYEQYF. The chain employs TRBV11-2 and TRBJ2-7, with a tentative D call TRBD1 (6 bases). V lost 4 bases to trimming and J lost 1 base, with 14 bases between them. The germline V gene encodes CDR1 SGHAT and CDR2 FQNNGV. The CDR3 is 15 residues long.

The chain carries TRBV7-2 and TRBJ2-5; 7 bases align to TRBD1. V dropped 0 bases and J dropped 9; count of bases not matched to a gene: 7. Per the germline V gene, CDR1 is SGHTA and CDR2 is FQGNSA. This CDR3 contains 14 residues. CDR3 residues: CASSLAHPQGAQYF. CDR3 sequence (DNA): TGTGCCAGCAGCTTAGCACACCCCCAGGGGGCCCAGTACTTC.

V is TRBV30 and J is TRBJ2-3; D perhaps matches TRBD2 (5 bases). Trimming left V 7 bases short and J 6 bases short, with 11 bases between. CDR3 length equals 11 residues. Germline CDR1 and CDR2: GTSNPN and SVGIG (reference sequence). CDR3 sequence (DNA): TGTGCCTTCGCGAGGAGGGATACGCAGTATTTT. This encodes CAFARRDTQYF.

V is TRBV9 and J is TRBJ2-1, with 10 nucleotides matching TRBD1. The J segment lost 8 bases and the V segment lost 4 bases, leaving 9 bases of the junction unmatched. The CDR3 covers 15 residues. CDR1 and CDR2 (germline): SGDLS, YYNGEE. CDR3 sequence (DNA): TGTGCCAGCAGCTTACGGGACAGGGGCTCCCATGAGCAGTTCTTC. Residues: CASSLRDRGSHEQFF.

The chain is built from TRBV29-1 and TRBJ1-1; TRBD1 might be the D (6 bases). V was trimmed by 4 bases and J by 4 bases, leaving 13 bases between them. CDR1 and CDR2 (germline): SQVTM, ANQGSEA. The CDR3 sequence is 13 residues long. CDR3 in DNA: TGCAGCGTTGCCGGGACAAGGGGCACTGAAGCTTTCTTT. The encoded protein is CSVAGTRGTEAFF. Full variable domain (remainder filled in from reference TRBV29-1 and TRBJ1-1): SAVISQKPSRDICQRGTSLTIQCQVDSQVTMMFWYRQQPGQSLTLIATANQGSEATYESGFVIDKFPISRPNLTFSTLTVSNMSPEDSSIYLCSVAGTRGTEAFFGQGTRLTVV.

This clone came up a few times. V gene TRBV6-5 combines with J gene TRBJ1-1, with D maybe TRBD1 (5 bases). This CDR3 is 13 amino acids long. With 5 bases removed from V and 4 bases from J, the gap between germline ends came to 11 bases. Germline assignment: CDR1 MNHEY and CDR2 SVGAGI. The CDR3 sequence is CASSIQGITEAFF. In nucleotides, the CDR3 is TGTGCCAGCAGTATTCAGGGAATCACTGAAGCTTTCTTT.

The chain carries TRBV4-2 and TRBJ1-6; D not resolved. The V end was cut by 0 bases, the J end by 10 bases, with 16 bases between. The CDR3 contains 16 residues. The germline gives CDR1 LGHNA, CDR2 YNFKEQ. CDR3 DNA sequence: TGTGCCAGCAGCCAAGATCGGCCAGGTGGAACGTCACCCCTCCACTTT. This encodes CASSQDRPGGTSPLHF.

The CDR3 nucleotides read TGTGCCACCAGTGAATCTGGAAACAGGGTTGGTGCTGGCTACACCTTC. Translating gives CATSESGNRVGAGYTF. The chain carries TRBV24-1 and TRBJ1-2; possible D gene TRBD1, 6 bases. Per germline, CDR1 KGHDR and CDR2 SFDVKD. This CDR3 has 16 residues. V was shortened by 4 bases and J by 7 bases, with 21 bases between the two germline ends.